These T cell receptor beta chains were read from a single sample in a study of blood T cell repertoires in COVID-19. Clones were read by immunoSEQ multiplex PCR, and TCRdb kept only the in-frame ones, dropping some. The sample includes approximately 110,000 clones, 80% to 90% of them seen just once. Sequenced sample: peripheral blood. The receptor set was obtained from a human donor in a cohort sampled during active COVID-19. CDR3s leave out the opening cysteine and the closing phenylalanine or tryptophan.

13,TRBV6-5,TRBJ1-1,ASSSNRDLNTEAF
13,TRBV7-9,TRBJ2-7,ASSQGTGTPYEQY
14,TRBV5-1,TRBJ2-1,ASSLGFRTGSYEQF
13,TRBV24-1,TRBJ1-1,ATSDSGQGDTEAF
9,TRBV11-2,TRBJ1-1,ASSYRAEAF
9,TRBV29-1,TRBJ2-2,SVEKPGELF
12,TRBV6-5,TRBJ1-1,ASSSTPMNTEAF
13,TRBV2,TRBJ1-2,ASSEIRQGKSGYT
13,TRBV18,TRBJ1-5,ASSPQGQGGQPQH
11,TRBV5-1,TRBJ2-5,ASSIQGGETQY
13,TRBV2,TRBJ2-1,ASSDLTSGSNEQF
13,TRBV6-5,TRBJ1-1,ASSYDRGRSTEAF
15,TRBV12-2,TRBJ1-2,ASRLGGSQGANYGYT
17,TRBV11-2,TRBJ2-6,ASELAMGVYHSGANVLT
13,TRBV3-1/TRBV3-2,TRBJ2-2,ASSQVGGNTGELF
14,TRBV27,TRBJ2-2,ASSLLGRGNTGELF
14,TRBV3-1/TRBV3-2,TRBJ2-2,ASNPTGPANTGELF
11,TRBV12-3/TRBV12-4,TRBJ2-7,ASSSPPASEQY
14,TRBV3-1/TRBV3-2,TRBJ1-2,ASSQELGHPNYGYT
13,TRBV10-3,TRBJ2-2,AIGGGGLGTGELF
11,TRBV9,TRBJ2-7,ASGPAGRGEQY
12,TRBV24-1,TRBJ1-1,ATSDFLGTKGAF
12,TRBV19,TRBJ2-3,ASSINRGHDTQY
15,TRBV7-7,TRBJ2-5,ASSLMRPGTGQETQY
10,TRBV4-1,TRBJ1-1,ASSQAVGGAF
12,TRBV5-1,TRBJ2-5,ASSQGTTQETQY
13,TRBV24-1,TRBJ2-2,ATSLPGRGSGELF
17,TRBV7-2,TRBJ2-1,ASSPRGFTSGGLHNEQF
13,TRBV2,TRBJ1-1,ASSEQGAVNTEAF
12,TRBV7-9,TRBJ2-7,ASSPNSGDYEQY
13,TRBV20-1,TRBJ2-3,SASPGSGNTDTQY
14,TRBV10-3,TRBJ2-7,AISESASGGIYEQY
15,TRBV3-1/TRBV3-2,TRBJ2-7,ASSQSPPPTEPYEQY
15,TRBV19,TRBJ1-1,ASSIMFGQDMNTEAF
13,TRBV11-2,TRBJ1-4,ASSLTAQGNEKLF
11,TRBV6-6,TRBJ2-3,ASTLATPDTQY
13,TRBV15,TRBJ1-4,ATSSYRAANEKLF
11,TRBV7-2,TRBJ2-3,ASSLNSGDTQY
13,TRBV27,TRBJ1-2,ASSRNGAGGYGYT
10,TRBV2,TRBJ2-1,ASSLIDNEQF
11,TRBV2,TRBJ2-3,ASEPGLTDTQY
14,TRBV14,TRBJ2-5,ASSQGLAGAVETQY
13,TRBV5-1,TRBJ2-5,ASGAGGAEGETQY
12,TRBV9,TRBJ2-3,ASSFLGTADTQY
13,TRBV7-3,TRBJ1-6,ASSLSPGLGSPLH
11,TRBV7-6,TRBJ2-3,ASSPEYRGRIY
13,TRBV7-9,TRBJ1-2,ASSVTGTGAYGYT
13,TRBV5-6,TRBJ2-1,ASSPRDYISNEQF
13,TRBV3-1/TRBV3-2,TRBJ2-3,ASSLTSGGVDTQY
13,TRBV18,TRBJ2-2,ASSPPTGAPGELF
11,TRBV12-3/TRBV12-4,TRBJ1-1,ASTSRGNTEAF
12,TRBV2,TRBJ1-1,ASSAMTGYTEAF